The 30 T cell receptor beta chains below all came from one sample that was sequenced in a study of T cell responses to AZD1222 COVID-19 vaccine. Only in-frame clones appear in the TCRdb table, and some are missing; sequencing was by immunoSEQ multiplex PCR. This sample has about 77,000 clones, with more than 85% found just once. Sample: peripheral blood, taken 28 days after the second AZD1222 dose. These receptors all stem from an adult who received the AZD1222 COVID-19 vaccine.

This clone has only one observation. The V and J genes are TRBV7-9 and TRBJ2-5; D possibly matches TRBD1 or TRBD2 (6 bases each). The CDR3 spans 16 residues. Trimming shortened V by 5 bases and J by 5 bases, and 21 bases separated the two germline ends. Germline CDR1 is SEHNR and CDR2 is FQNEAQ (reference sequence). This CDR3 reads CASSPRGGGLGETQYF. CDR3 nucleotide sequence: TGTGCCAGCAGCCCGCGTGGAGGGGGTCTAGGGGAGACCCAGTACTTC.

In its sample, this clone was seen once. V and J are TRBV30 and TRBJ1-2; no firm D call. V was trimmed by 3 bases and J by 5 bases, leaving 7 bases between them. CDR3 size: 11 residues. From germline, CDR1 is GTSNPN and CDR2 SVGIG (reference sequence). The CDR3 bases are TGTGCCTGGAGCCAGACTTATGGCTACACCTTC. Protein sequence: CAWSQTYGYTF. Using reference TRBV30 and TRBJ1-2 for the parts outside the CDR3, the full variable domain is SQTIHQWPATLVQPVGSPLSLECTVEGTSNPNLYWYRQAAGRGLQLLFYSVGIGQISSEVPQNLSASRPQDRQFILSSKKLLLSDSGFYLCAWSQTYGYTFGSGTRLTVV.

The chain recombines TRBV9 with TRBJ1-3; 7 positions agree with TRBD1. Germline V gene data show CDR1 as SGDLS and CDR2 as YYNGEE. The CDR3 has 14 amino acids. V was pared by 4 bases and J by 5 bases, with 6 bases of the junction left unmatched. This chain's CDR3 is CASSPPGQRNTIYF. CDR3 coding DNA: TGTGCCAGCAGCCCTCCGGGACAGAGAAACACCATATATTTT.

V and J are TRBV9 and TRBJ1-6; 9 nucleotides agree with TRBD1. V gave up 3 bases and J gave up 6 bases; unmatched junction bases: 7. This CDR3 contains 16 residues. The V gene's germline CDR1 is SGDLS and CDR2 YYNGEE. The CDR3 DNA sequence: TGTGCCAGCAGCGACGCGACAGGGGGAAGTAATTCACCCCTCCACTTT. It is translated as CASSDATGGSNSPLHF.

The chain employs TRBV30 and TRBJ1-2; no reliable D call. CDR1 is GTSNPN and CDR2 is SVGIG in the germline V gene (reference sequence). V gave up 5 bases and J gave up 0 bases, with 16 bases separating them. The CDR3 spans 15 residues. The CDR3 here is CAWVATDVANYGYTF. As DNA, the CDR3 is TGTGCCTGGGTAGCGACGGATGTAGCTAACTATGGCTACACCTTC.

This chain links TRBV27 with TRBJ1-1, with a possible D match to TRBD1 (5 bases). CDR3 length equals 14 residues. Deletions cut 8 bases from V and 1 base from J, with 14 bases between. CDR1 is MNHEY and CDR2 is SMNVEV in the germline V gene (reference sequence). CDR3 nucleotides: TGTGCCAGCCGCCGCAGGGAAGGGAACACTGAAGCTTTCTTT. Its translation is CASRRREGNTEAFF.

The genes are TRBV5-1 and TRBJ2-3; D is unresolved. V gave up 0 bases and J gave up 2 bases, with 19 bases separating them. This CDR3 region has 18 residues. In germline, CDR1 is SGHRS, CDR2 YFSETQ. The CDR3 here is CASSLVNQPGPFTDTQYF. CDR3 nucleotides: TGCGCCAGCAGCTTGGTGAATCAACCGGGCCCGTTCACAGATACGCAGTATTTT.

The V gene is TRBV19, the J gene TRBJ2-7, with D possibly TRBD1 on 6 matching bases. This CDR3 has 15 residues. CDR1 and CDR2 from the germline V gene are LNHDA and SQIVND (reference sequence). V shed 5 bases and J shed 0 bases, with 14 bases lying between them. In DNA form, the CDR3 reads TGTGCCAGTAGTCTAACAGGGACCACCTCCTACGAGCAGTACTTC. Its translation: CASSLTGTTSYEQYF. Combining the CDR3 with reference TRBV19 and TRBJ2-7 gives the whole variable domain DGGITQSPKYLFRKEGQNVTLSCEQNLNHDAMYWYRQDPGQGLRLIYYSQIVNDFQKGDIAEGYSVSREKKESFPLTVTSAQKNPTAFYLCASSLTGTTSYEQYFGPGTRLTVT.

The chain has TRBV3-1 (or the pseudogene TRBV3-2) and TRBJ2-7; 7 positions match TRBD2. The CDR3 covers 15 residues. Germline V gene sequence: CDR1 LGHDT, CDR2 YNNKEL (reference sequence). V was pared by 4 bases and J by 2 bases, with 8 bases of the junction left unmatched. CDR3 DNA: TGTGCCAGCAGCCCCGGGACTACTATCGCCTACGAGCAGTACTTC. Amino acid sequence: CASSPGTTIAYEQYF.

The chain is built from TRBV19 and TRBJ1-2, with D possibly being TRBD1 (6 bases). The CDR3 runs to 14 residues. V lost 1 base, J lost 3 bases, and 9 bases lay in between. Germline lookup yields CDR1 LNHDA and CDR2 SQIVND (reference sequence). The CDR3 DNA sequence: TGTGCCAGTAGTATAGCAGGGGTGGACTATGGCTACACCTTC. The encoded protein is CASSIAGVDYGYTF.

Here the CDR3 reads CAWAPDLEGYEQYF. The CDR3 nucleotides are TGTGCCTGGGCTCCGGACCTCGAAGGCTACGAGCAGTACTTC. The chain recombines TRBV30 with TRBJ2-7; D remains unclear. The CDR3 is 14 residues long. Trimming shortened V by 5 bases and J by 3 bases, and 17 bases separated the two germline ends. Germline V lookup: CDR1 GTSNPN, CDR2 SVGIG (reference sequence).

Only one count was recorded for this clone. This rearrangement joins TRBV14 to TRBJ2-7, with 8 bases that match TRBD2. The CDR3 is 15 amino acids. Germline V CDR1 and CDR2: SGHDN, FVKESK. J lost 2 bases, V lost 4 bases, and 7 bases had no gene match. In DNA form, the CDR3 reads TGTGCCAGCAGCCCTCTGGCGGGAGGAACCTACGAGCAGTACTTC. As protein: CASSPLAGGTYEQYF.

CDR3 coding DNA: TGCGCCAGCAGCCTCGGGGTTTCCTACGAGCAGTACTTC. Encoded protein: CASSLGVSYEQYF. V gene TRBV5-1 combines with J gene TRBJ2-7; perhaps TRBD2 as D (5 bases). Germline loops: CDR1 SGHRS, CDR2 YFSETQ. With 4 bases removed from V and 1 base from J, the gap between germline ends came to 9 bases. The CDR3 is 13 amino acids.

This chain links TRBV27 with TRBJ1-4, with 12 bases matching TRBD1. The CDR3 spans 17 residues. CDR1 is MNHEY, CDR2 SMNVEV, per germline (reference sequence). After removal of 5 bases from V and 8 bases from J, the junction contained 12 bases not matched to a gene. The CDR3 DNA reads as TGTGCCAGCAGTCGGGGGACAGGGGGCGGTCTTCCAGAAAAACTGTTTTTT. Amino acid sequence: CASSRGTGGGLPEKLFF.

V usage is TRBV7-9 and J usage is TRBJ2-2; D may correspond to TRBD1 or TRBD2 (6 bases each). The CDR3 is made up of 16 amino acids. Deletions cut 3 bases from V and 5 bases from J, with 16 bases between. The germline V gene has CDR1 SEHNR and CDR2 FQNEAQ (reference sequence). The CDR3 nucleotides are TGTGCCAGCAGCTTTACGGGGGCTCCACTGACCGGGGAGCTGTTTTTT. Its protein product is CASSFTGAPLTGELFF.

This clone was observed a single time. This chain connects TRBV25-1 to TRBJ2-1; 7 bases line up with TRBD1. The germline V gene has CDR1 MGHDK and CDR2 SYGVNS. The junction had 2 bases not matched to a gene; V was cut back by 4 bases and J by 2 bases. This CDR3 is built from 14 residues. The CDR3 nucleotides are TGTGCCAGCAGTGCTCAGGGGGCCTACAATGAGCAGTTCTTC. It specifies CASSAQGAYNEQFF.

The J gene is TRBJ2-1, the V gene TRBV6-2 or TRBV6-3; the match to TRBD2 covers 7 bases. CDR1 and CDR2 from the germline V gene are MNHEY and SVGEGT. The CDR3 contains 17 residues. V gave up 2 bases and J gave up 1 base; unmatched junction bases: 8. Here the CDR3 DNA reads TGTGCCAGCAGTTACGCCTACAGCGGGATTTCCTACAATGAGCAGTTCTTC. Translation: CASSYAYSGISYNEQFF.

This chain uses TRBV4-2 with TRBJ1-5, with 8 bases fitting TRBD1. This CDR3 has 14 amino acids. Germline V lookup: CDR1 LGHNA, CDR2 YNFKEQ. After removal of 3 bases from V and 3 bases from J, the junction contained 1 base not matched to a gene. This CDR3 is CASSQQGANQPQHF. The CDR3 nucleotides are TGTGCCAGCAGCCAGCAGGGGGCCAATCAGCCCCAGCATTTT.

This clone was recorded once. This rearrangement joins TRBV6-2 or TRBV6-3 to TRBJ1-2; no definite D call. Germline V gene data show CDR1 as MNHEY and CDR2 as SVGEGT. Trimming cost V 5 bases and J 5 bases, with 12 bases left between them. CDR3 length: 13 amino acids. The CDR3 is CASSAPDWYGYTF. The CDR3 coding sequence is TGTGCCAGCAGTGCCCCGGACTGGTATGGCTACACCTTC.

In this sample, this clone turned up a few times. This sequence joins TRBV6-5 and TRBJ1-6, with 7 bases fitting TRBD1. CDR1 is MNHEY, CDR2 SVGAGI, per germline. This CDR3 has 13 residues. The junction had 7 bases not matched to a gene; V was cut back by 2 bases and J by 15 bases. In nucleotides, the CDR3 is TGTGCCAGCAGTTACCGGTCACAGGGGATCCTCCACTTT. The encoded protein is CASSYRSQGILHF.

The rearrangement links TRBV11-3 to TRBJ2-1; D is undetermined. Between the trimmed V and J ends, which lost 5 bases and 5 bases, there was a span of 10 bases. In germline, CDR1 is SGHNT, CDR2 YENEEA. The CDR3 is 13 residues long. CDR3 in amino acids: CASSPDRHNEQFF. The CDR3 DNA reads TGTGCCAGCAGCCCCGATCGTCACAATGAGCAGTTCTTC.

The genes are TRBV30 and TRBJ1-4; a weak D match, TRBD1 (6 bases). The CDR3 loop spans 13 amino acids. Germline CDR1 GTSNPN, CDR2 SVGIG (reference sequence). V lost 5 bases and J 4 bases, leaving 11 bases between the germline ends. CDR3 coding DNA: TGTGCCTGGCGGACAGAATTTAATGAAAAACTGTTTTTT. This sequence encodes CAWRTEFNEKLFF.

The chain employs TRBV5-1 and TRBJ2-1; TRBD2 matches 9 bases. The J segment lost 8 bases and the V segment lost 2 bases, leaving 8 bases of the junction unmatched. Germline CDR1 reads SGHRS; CDR2 reads YFSETQ. The length of the CDR3 is 15 residues. CDR3 protein: CASSFSAGGGDEQFF. CDR3 coding DNA: TGCGCCAGCAGCTTTTCAGCGGGAGGCGGGGATGAGCAGTTCTTC.

The chain recombines TRBV29-1 with TRBJ1-5; the match to TRBD1 covers 8 bases. V lost 4 bases and J lost 3; bases outside the gene matches: 8. Per the germline V gene, CDR1 is SQVTM and CDR2 is ANQGSEA. This CDR3 contains 15 residues. DNA for the CDR3: TGCAGCGTTGGTGGGACAGGAGGAAACAATCAGCCCCAGCATTTT. Residues: CSVGGTGGNNQPQHF.

J is TRBJ1-1 and V is TRBV19; no reliable D call. Germline V gene lookup returns CDR1 LNHDA and CDR2 SQIVND (reference sequence). Trimming shortened V by 3 bases and J by 1 base, and 12 bases separated the two germline ends. This CDR3 is built from 15 residues. The CDR3 DNA sequence: TGTGCCAGTAGTATTCATCATAGCACGAACACTGAAGCTTTCTTT. Its translation is CASSIHHSTNTEAFF.

J is TRBJ1-6 and V is TRBV15; TRBD1 is a possible D gene (6 bases). This CDR3 spans 17 amino acids. V dropped 3 bases and J dropped 7 bases, with 19 bases sitting between them. Germline loops: CDR1 LNHNV, CDR2 YYDKDF (reference sequence). CDR3 sequence: CATSSKLRDNRNSPLHF. The CDR3, as DNA: TGTGCCACCAGCAGCAAGCTCCGGGACAACAGAAATTCACCCCTCCACTTT.

The chain recombines TRBV29-1 with TRBJ2-7; 8 positions agree with TRBD2. The trim removed 6 bases at V and 0 bases at J, leaving 4 bases unmatched. The V gene's germline CDR1 is SQVTM and CDR2 ANQGSEA. This CDR3 comprises 13 residues. CDR3 sequence: CSVLAGSSYEQYF. CDR3 bases: TGCAGCGTATTAGCGGGGAGCTCCTACGAGCAGTACTTC.

The V and J genes are TRBV19 and TRBJ1-6; D is perhaps TRBD1 (5 bases). The CDR3 extends over 14 amino acids. The germline CDR1 and CDR2 sequences are LNHDA and SQIVND (reference sequence). V shed 11 bases and J shed 0 bases, with 11 bases lying between them. The CDR3 is CAVRGSSYNSPLHF. The CDR3, as DNA: TGTGCCGTACGGGGGAGCTCCTATAATTCACCCCTCCACTTT.

This clone was counted a single time. The chain couples TRBV10-3 to TRBJ1-4; D remains ambiguous. Trimming pared 10 bases from V and 0 bases from J, leaving 9 bases between. The CDR3 runs 13 residues. Germline V gene lookup returns CDR1 ENHRY and CDR2 SYGVKD. The CDR3: CASAYATNEKLFF. CDR3 in DNA: TGTGCCAGCGCTTACGCAACTAATGAAAAACTGTTTTTT.

This chain uses TRBV6-2 or TRBV6-3 with TRBJ1-3; D call uncertain. Germline CDR1 and CDR2: MNHEY and SVGEGT. This CDR3 has 13 residues. Trimming removed 4 bases at V and 4 bases at J, with 8 bases between. CDR3 in DNA: TGTGCCAGCAGTTTTCTGAGCGGAAACACCATATATTTT. Translated: CASSFLSGNTIYF.